Here is one TCR beta chain with its context. Its target is not known. These data are taken from a study of early stage breast cancer tumors. General observations from the study: Comparing each tissue with blood distinguished tumor from normal in most of the 16 patients. Compared with adjacent normal breast tissue, tumors showed 2.5 to 3-fold greater T cell density and higher clonality.

Using immunoSEQ multiplex PCR, the repertoire was profiled, and TCRdb retains in-frame clones only, with some absent. The sample yields under 45,000 clones, around 73% seen once. The TCR originated in a person aged 45 to 59 with breast cancer. Sequencing used blood.

The CDR3 sequence is CASSWGTGLNIQYF. DNA of the CDR3: TGTGCCAGCAGTTGGGGGACAGGGCTAAACATTCAGTACTTC. This chain joins TRBV2 and TRBJ2-4; TRBD1 matches at 9 bases. The CDR3 totals 14 residues. J gave up 6 bases and V 5 bases, and 5 bases lay outside the gene matches. Germline values: CDR1 SNHLY, CDR2 FYNNEI.